The rows below give T cell receptor beta chains drawn from one sample of a study of glioma-infiltrating T cells after dendritic cell vaccination. Data came from immunoSEQ multiplex PCR; TCRdb stores just in-frame clones and leaves some out. The sample consists of just over 95,000 clones, roughly three quarters of them appearing once. This material consisted of blood, taken before dendritic cell vaccination. These receptor sequences come from a human donor with glioblastoma. Each CDR3 is given with its conserved first and last residue. The D gene is left open where the match is weak. The size entry is marked missing in some rows and otherwise reads once, few, many or a size class.

abundance	d_gene	v_gene	j_gene	len	CDR3nt	CDR3aa
NA	NA	TRBV10-3	TRBJ2-7	14	TGTGCCATCAGCGACAGCTGGCCTGCCTACGAGCAGTACTTC	CAISDSWPAYEQYF
NA	TRBD2	TRBV7-3	TRBJ2-5	15	TGTGCCAGCAGCTGGCGGGGGGGTTCGAGTGAGACCCAGTACTTC	CASSWRGGSSETQYF
NA	NA	TRBV5-1	TRBJ1-5	13	TGCGCCAGCAGCTTGGGAGATAATCAGCCCCAGCATTTT	CASSLGDNQPQHF
few	NA	TRBV10-3	TRBJ1-1	13	TGTGCCATCGGCGCAGGAGGGAACACTGAAGCTTTCTTT	CAIGAGGNTEAFF
NA	NA	TRBV7-9	TRBJ1-2	14	TGTGCCAGCAGCTTAAATGGCCGAAACTATGGCTACACCTTC	CASSLNGRNYGYTF
NA	NA	TRBV7-3	TRBJ1-1	14	TGTGCCAGCAGCTTAATGGCGGGGAACACTGAAGCTTTCTTT	CASSLMAGNTEAFF
NA	NA	TRBV6-5	TRBJ1-4	15	TGTGCCAGCAGCAGCGCCGGAGGGGTCTATGAAAAACTGTTTTTT	CASSSAGGVYEKLFF
NA	TRBD1	TRBV19	TRBJ2-5	15	TGTGCCAGAAGGGTAACAGGGGCCCTCCAAGAGACCCAGTACTTC	CARRVTGALQETQYF
NA	NA	TRBV5-1	TRBJ1-1	19	TGCGCCAGCAGCTTGGCCGGGCAGGGGTCGAGATTCATGAACACTGAAGCTTTCTTT	CASSLAGQGSRFMNTEAFF
few	NA	TRBV2	TRBJ1-6	15	TGTGCCAGCAGTGAAGGACAGTTTCTCTATTCACCCCTCCACTTT	CASSEGQFLYSPLHF
NA	TRBD1	TRBV28	TRBJ2-4	15	TGTGCCACTTGGGGGGACAGGGGGGCCAAAAACATTCAGTACTTC	CATWGDRGAKNIQYF
NA	NA	TRBV4-1	TRBJ2-7	16	TGCGCCAGCAGCCAAGATGGGTCGCGGGGTTCCTACGAGCAGTACTTC	CASSQDGSRGSYEQYF
NA	NA	TRBV1	TRBJ1-3	15	TGCACCAGCAGCGGGACAGGGAATACTGGAAACACCATATATTTT	CTSSGTGNTGNTIYF
few	NA	TRBV5-6	TRBJ2-7	11	TGTGCCAGCAGCGTCGGGGGCGAGCAGTACTTC	CASSVGGEQYF
NA	NA	TRBV2	TRBJ2-3	14	TGTGCCAGCTTAAGACAAGCGGGCACAGATACGCAGTATTTT	CASLRQAGTDTQYF
once	TRBD1	TRBV5-8	TRBJ2-7	17	TGTGCCAGCAGCTTGCCCTGGGACAGCACCTCCTCCTACGAGCAGTACTTC	CASSLPWDSTSSYEQYF
NA	TRBD2	TRBV19	TRBJ2-7	14	TGTGCCAGTAGTCCTAGCGGGAGATCCTACGAGCAGTACTTC	CASSPSGRSYEQYF
NA	TRBD2	TRBV6-1	TRBJ2-7	14	TGTGCCAGCAGTCTCGGGACTAGCAGATACGAGCAGTACTTC	CASSLGTSRYEQYF
once	TRBD2	TRBV18	TRBJ2-1	15	TGTGCCAGCTCACCTACTAGCGGGGCCCACAATGAGCAGTTCTTC	CASSPTSGAHNEQFF
NA	NA	TRBV10-1	TRBJ2-3	13	TGCGCCAGCAGCGAGATTATCACAGATACGCAGTATTTT	CASSEIITDTQYF
NA	NA	TRBV7-9	TRBJ1-2	15	TGTGCCAGCAGCTTATTAGATCAGGGTCACTATGGCTACACCTTC	CASSLLDQGHYGYTF
NA	NA	TRBV7-8	TRBJ2-7	14	TGTGCCAGCAGCTTAGGGTTAGGGGCCTACGAGCAGTACTTC	CASSLGLGAYEQYF
NA	TRBD2	TRBV5-4	TRBJ2-1	15	TGTGCCAGCAGCTTGTTAACTAGCGGGAGGGATGAGCAGTTCTTC	CASSLLTSGRDEQFF
NA	NA	TRBV4-1	TRBJ2-7	16	TGCGCCAGCAGCCAAGATCGGGAAGGTATCCTTTACGAGCAGTACTTC	CASSQDREGILYEQYF
once	NA	TRBV2	TRBJ1-5	15	TGTGCCAGCAGTTTTCAGGGGATTAGCAATCAGCCCCAGCATTTT	CASSFQGISNQPQHF
NA	TRBD1	TRBV6-6	TRBJ2-5	13	TGTGCCAGCAGCCAGGACAGGAAAGAGACCCAGTACTTC	CASSQDRKETQYF
NA	NA	TRBV5-5	TRBJ2-7	14	TGTGCCAGCAGCTGGGGAGAGGTTTGGTACGAGCAGTACTTC	CASSWGEVWYEQYF
few	TRBD1	TRBV2	TRBJ2-7	16	TGTGCCAGCAGCCCTCTGGGCGGGACAGGGGATGGGGAGCAGTACTTC	CASSPLGGTGDGEQYF
NA	NA	TRBV7-6	TRBJ2-1	14	TGTGCCAGCAGCTTAGCCCAGTACCCCCATGAGCAGTTCTTC	CASSLAQYPHEQFF
NA	TRBD1	TRBV5-1	TRBJ2-2	14	TGCGCCAGCAGCGCCCAGGGGGACACCGGGGAGCTGTTTTTT	CASSAQGDTGELFF
NA	TRBD1	TRBV14	TRBJ1-1	15	TGTGCCAGCAGCCAAGTCAGGGGGCGGCACACTGAAGCTTTCTTT	CASSQVRGRHTEAFF
once	NA	TRBV5-4	TRBJ2-7	12	TGTGCCAGCAGCTTCCACTCCTACGAGCAGTACTTC	CASSFHSYEQYF
NA	NA	TRBV18	TRBJ1-1	14	TGTGCCAGCTCACCGGGCTGGATGAACACTGAAGCTTTCTTT	CASSPGWMNTEAFF
NA	NA	TRBV6-1	TRBJ2-7	13	TGTGCCAGCAGTGAAGACGTGATTAGGCAGCGGTACTTC	CASSEDVIRQRYF
NA	TRBD1	TRBV5-4	TRBJ1-2	17	TGTGCCAGCAGCTCGGCTTACCGACAGGGATCCCCAAATGGCTACACCTTC	CASSSAYRQGSPNGYTF
NA	NA	TRBV6-5	TRBJ2-3	15	TGTGCCAGCAGCCGAGGAACCTCTAGCACAGATACGCAGTATTTT	CASSRGTSSTDTQYF
NA	NA	TRBV10-3	TRBJ2-3	14	TGTGCCATCAGTGGTTCGGGTGCCCCAGATACGCAGTATTTT	CAISGSGAPDTQYF
NA	NA	TRBV5-4	TRBJ1-1	15	TGTGCCAGCAGCTCTCCCCTGAACGCGGCTACTGAAGCTTTCTTT	CASSSPLNAATEAFF
NA	NA	TRBV18	TRBJ2-1	14	TGTGCCAGCTCACCACGGACACCATACAATGAGCAGTTCTTC	CASSPRTPYNEQFF
NA	NA	TRBV7-9	TRBJ1-1	16	TGTGCCAGCAAAATTGGGGCAGGGGAAGGGGGCACTGAAGCTTTCTTT	CASKIGAGEGGTEAFF
NA	NA	TRBV7-9	TRBJ2-1	14	TGTGCCAGCAGCTGGAGGAGCTCCTACAATGAGCAGTTCTTC	CASSWRSSYNEQFF
few	NA	TRBV5-1	TRBJ2-7	14	TGCGCCAGCAGCTTGGGACCTAGCTCCTACGAGCAGTACTTC	CASSLGPSSYEQYF
few	NA	TRBV2	TRBJ2-7	13	TGTGCCAGCGGCCGGGAGAATCGGTACGAGCAGTACTTC	CASGRENRYEQYF
NA	NA	TRBV29-1	TRBJ2-1	13	TGCAGCGTTGTCTTAGGGGTTTTGGGAGAGCAGTTCTTC	CSVVLGVLGEQFF
NA	TRBD1	TRBV19	TRBJ1-2	15	TGTGCCAGTAGTATAGCCGGGACAGGGATCTATGGCTACACCTTC	CASSIAGTGIYGYTF
once	NA	TRBV5-5	TRBJ1-1	18	TGTGCCAGCAGCTCTCCCGGGTCTAGGGGGTGGATGAACACTGAAGCTTTCTTT	CASSSPGSRGWMNTEAFF